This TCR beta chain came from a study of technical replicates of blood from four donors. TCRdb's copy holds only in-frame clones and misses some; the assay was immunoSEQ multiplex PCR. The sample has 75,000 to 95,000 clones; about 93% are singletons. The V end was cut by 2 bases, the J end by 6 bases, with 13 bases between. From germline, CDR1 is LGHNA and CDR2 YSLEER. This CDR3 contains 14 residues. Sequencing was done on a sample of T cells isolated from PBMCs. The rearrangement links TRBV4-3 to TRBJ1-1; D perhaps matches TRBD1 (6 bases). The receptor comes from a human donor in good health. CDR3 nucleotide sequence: TGCGCCAGCAGCCAACCATACTCAGGGGCTGAAGCTTTCTTT. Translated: CASSQPYSGAEAFF.